Below are 9 T cell receptor beta chains sequenced from a single sample in a study of regulatory T cells in long-lasting Graves disease. Arm-PCR of CDR3 regions and iRepertoire HTBI primers were used to build TCR beta libraries. TCRdb fed the multiplex PCR reads into MiXCR, producing one record per CDR3 protein. The repertoire holds hundreds of thousands of distinct CDR3 sequences, with roughly a fifth as singletons. Time point noted: persistent/refractory GD, antithyroid drugs over 5 years with positive TRAb. The authors made the TCR library using RNA they extracted from PBMCs. Sequencing used peripheral blood mononuclear cells (PBMCs), obtained when the disease was refractory, from a patient treated with antithyroid drugs. Receptors were obtained from a female donor with Graves disease.

This clonotype has a count of ten or more. The genes are TRBV2 and TRBJ2-7, with 7 bases fitting TRBD2. CDR3 length equals 14 residues. V was pared by 10 bases and J by 2 bases, with 11 bases of the junction left unmatched. Germline CDR1 and CDR2: SNHLY and FYNNEI. Here the CDR3 reads CANSGVAGTYEQYF. For the CDR3, the DNA is TGTGCCAACTCTGGGGTAGCGGGCACCTACGAGCAGTACTTC.

This clonotype was seen at least ten times. The chain couples TRBV10-3 to TRBJ2-7, with D perhaps TRBD1 (6 bases). The CDR3 loop spans 14 amino acids. Germline V gene lookup returns CDR1 ENHRY and CDR2 SYGVKD. Trimming cost V 6 bases and J 2 bases, with 14 bases left between them. Here the CDR3 DNA reads TGTGCCATCAGCCCTACGGGACAAGCCTACGAGCAGTACTTC. This translates into CAISPTGQAYEQYF.

The chain carries TRBV29-1 and TRBJ2-2; TRBD2 aligns across 8 bases. V trimming: 6 bases; J trimming: 1 base; junction bases outside the gene matches: 7. The germline V gene encodes CDR1 SQVTM and CDR2 ANQGSEA. This CDR3 contains 15 residues. The CDR3 DNA is TGCAGCGTGGGCAGCGGGAGCCTGAACACCGGGGAGCTGTTTTTT. Translating gives CSVGSGSLNTGELFF.

About this clonotype: A single base separates this from a much larger clone, so it may be a read error. The gene calls are TRBV12-3 or TRBV12-4 and TRBJ2-1; TRBD2 matches 11 bases. The CDR3 consists of 15 residues. Germline trimming cut 5 bases from V and 3 bases from J; bases unmatched to any gene: 3. CDR3 in amino acids: CASSTGTSGYNEQFF. Here the CDR3 DNA reads TGTGCCAGCAGTACCGGGACTAGCGGCTACAATGAGCAGTTCTTC.

This clonotype was observed many times. This rearrangement joins TRBV7-2 to TRBJ1-4; 7 bases map to TRBD1. The trim removed 3 bases at V and 6 bases at J, leaving 7 bases unmatched. Germline V lookup: CDR1 SGHTA, CDR2 FQGNSA. The CDR3 length is 15 residues. CDR3 coding DNA: TGTGCCAGCAGCTTTGTGGCAGGGGGACATGAAAAACTGTTTTTT. Translating it yields CASSFVAGGHEKLFF.

This clonotype has a handful of counts. Being one base from a much bigger clone, this may be a read error. The chain uses TRBV15 and TRBJ1-2; D ambiguous. Germline V gene lookup returns CDR1 LNHNV and CDR2 YYDKDF (reference sequence). The CDR3 runs to 14 residues. V lost 5 bases and J lost 5, with 15 bases in between. The CDR3 loop reads CATSGAHGEYGYTF. The CDR3 region has the DNA TGTGCCACCAGCGGAGCCCATGGGGAGTATGGCTACACCTTC. Complete variable domain (other parts from reference TRBV15 and TRBJ1-2): DAMVIQNPRYQVTQFGKPVTLSCSQTLNHNVMYWYQQKSSQAPKLLFHYYDKDFNNEADTPDNFQSRRPNTSFCFLDIRSPGLGDTAMYLCATSGAHGEYGYTFGSGTRLTVV.

The V call is TRBV4-1, the J call TRBJ2-7; D is unresolved. In germline, CDR1 is MGHRA, CDR2 YSYEKL. The germline V and J ends were trimmed by 0 bases and 13 bases, with 10 bases remaining between them. This CDR3 comprises 11 residues. The CDR3 protein is CASSQDFAFYF. The CDR3 nucleotides are TGCGCCAGCAGCCAAGATTTTGCCTTCTACTTC.

V usage is TRBV24-1 and J usage is TRBJ2-2, with 8 bases lining up with TRBD1. Germline lookup yields CDR1 KGHDR and CDR2 SFDVKD. The V and J ends lost 4 bases and 4 bases, in that order; junction bases with no gene match: 7. The CDR3 spans 16 residues. CDR3 region: CATSDPGQGTTGELFF. DNA for the CDR3: TGTGCCACCAGTGACCCTGGACAGGGAACCACCGGGGAGCTGTTTTTT.

This clonotype was recorded many times. This chain links TRBV12-3 or TRBV12-4 with TRBJ1-2; D gene unclear. This CDR3 comprises 14 residues. Trimming left V 4 bases short and J 3 bases short, with 12 bases between. The DNA of the CDR3 is TGTGCCAGCAGTTCGGAACTTAGTGACTATGGCTACACCTTC. It encodes CASSSELSDYGYTF.